This T cell receptor beta chain was identified during a study of blood T cell repertoires in COVID-19. Study in general: Italy, Spain and the United States were the sources of the convalescent and acute COVID-19 samples. T cells, B-cell-depleted T cells, or PBMCs provided the cDNA or gDNA that served as material.

CDR3 length: 14 residues. The V end lost 6 bases, the J end lost 5 bases, and 16 bases lay between the germline ends. The germline V gene encodes CDR1 LNHDA and CDR2 SQIVND (reference sequence). Recruited during active infection, patients (from Seattle) were subsequently followed longitudinally. Produced via immunoSEQ multiplex PCR; TCRdb's table is partial and in-frame only. The top ten clones hold over 9.5% of a sample with more than 200,000 clones, around four fifths of them seen once. Material: peripheral blood. The V gene is TRBV19, the J gene TRBJ2-5; the D is unclear. The sequence was obtained from a woman older than 75 with COVID-19, enrolled during active disease. The CDR3, as DNA: TGTGCCAGTAGCCCTAGGATGGGTGAGGAGACCCAGTACTTC. Residues: CASSPRMGEETQYF.